The 2 T cell receptor beta chains below were found in one sample sequenced in a study of CD8+CD57+ T cells in acquired aplastic anemia. All patients picked for sequencing had shown, by flow cytometry, an expansion of CD8+CD57+ cells. TCR beta VDJ and CDR3 were profiled, and genomic DNA was the template. One entry per CDR3 protein, called by TCRdb with MiXCR from the reads. The profile shows about half a million distinct CDR3 sequences, around 33% of them singletons. The sample comprised sorted CD4+, CD8+, or CD8+CD57+ T cells (not recorded which) from PBMCs. The origin of the receptors is a human donor with aplastic anemia.

This clonotype has just one count. A much more abundant neighbour one base away suggests this may be a read error. The chain combines TRBV19 with TRBJ1-1; TRBD1 matches at 9 bases. This CDR3 is built from 14 residues. After removal of 4 bases from V and 7 bases from J, the junction contained 7 bases not matched to a gene. The germline V gene encodes CDR1 LNHDA and CDR2 SQIVND (reference sequence). The CDR3 nucleotides are TGTGCCAGTAGTAAGAGGGACAGGGATTTTGAAGCTTTCTTT. Its protein product is CASSKRDRDFEAFF.

The chain employs TRBV29-1 and TRBJ1-1, with 10 bases that match TRBD1. V lost 6 bases and J lost 4; bases outside the gene matches: 8. This CDR3 spans 14 amino acids. The V gene's germline CDR1 is SQVTM and CDR2 ANQGSEA. The CDR3 protein is CSVLTGGPATEAFF. The CDR3 region has the DNA TGCAGCGTCCTGACAGGGGGCCCGGCCACTGAAGCTTTCTTT.